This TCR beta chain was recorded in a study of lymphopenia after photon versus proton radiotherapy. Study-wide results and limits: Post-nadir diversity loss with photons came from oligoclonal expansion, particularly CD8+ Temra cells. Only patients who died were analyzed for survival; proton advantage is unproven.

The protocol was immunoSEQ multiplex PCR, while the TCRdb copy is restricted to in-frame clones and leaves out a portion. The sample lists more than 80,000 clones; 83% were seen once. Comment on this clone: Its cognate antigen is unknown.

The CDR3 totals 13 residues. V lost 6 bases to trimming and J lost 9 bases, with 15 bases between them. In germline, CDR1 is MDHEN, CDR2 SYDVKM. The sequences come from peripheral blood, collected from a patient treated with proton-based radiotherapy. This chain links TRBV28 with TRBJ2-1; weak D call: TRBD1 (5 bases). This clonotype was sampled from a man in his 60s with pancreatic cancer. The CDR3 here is CASSLTVFGEQFF. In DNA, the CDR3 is TGTGCCAGCAGCCTGACAGTTTTCGGTGAGCAGTTCTTC.